Below, 18 T cell receptor beta chains from the same sample are listed, as sequenced in a study of control samples from healthy donors and cancer patients. Repertoires were generated with immunoSEQ multiplex PCR, while TCRdb's copy carries only in-frame clones and drops some. The sample comprises roughly 120,000 clones, about 92% of which are singletons, and 1.7% rests with the top ten. The sequencing sample was made of PBMCs. These TCRs come from a man aged 45-60 years with head and neck cancer.

V and J are TRBV24-1 and TRBJ2-3, with 9 bases identical to TRBD2. The CDR3 covers 17 residues. Germline CDR1 reads KGHDR; CDR2 reads SFDVKD. Trimming removed 4 bases from V and 2 bases from J; junction bases left unmatched: 9. The DNA of the CDR3 is TGTGCCACCAGTGACCGTAGACTAGCGGCCCTCACAGATACGCAGTATTTT. Translation gives CATSDRRLAALTDTQYF.

This rearrangement joins TRBV28 to TRBJ1-1; D not resolved. V gave up 4 bases and J gave up 7 bases, with 7 bases separating them. The CDR3 is 11 amino acids. Germline CDR1 MDHEN, CDR2 SYDVKM. The CDR3 bases are TGTGCCAGCAGTTGGAGTCTTGAAGCTTTCTTT. This codes for CASSWSLEAFF. Full variable domain (rest looked up from reference TRBV28 and TRBJ1-1): DVKVTQSSRYLVKRTGEKVFLECVQDMDHENMFWYRQDPGLGLRLIYFSYDVKMKEKGDIPEGYSVSREKKERFSLILESASTNQTSMYLCASSWSLEAFFGQGTRLTVV.

V usage is TRBV24-1 and J usage is TRBJ1-3, with unresolved D. Germline V lookup: CDR1 KGHDR, CDR2 SFDVKD. V dropped 4 bases and J dropped 0 bases, with 3 bases sitting between them. This CDR3 has 13 amino acids. The chain's CDR3 is CATSEGSGNTIYF. The DNA of the CDR3 is TGTGCCACCAGTGAGGGCTCTGGAAACACCATATATTTT.

The table lists this clone with a count of one. This chain joins TRBV7-9 and TRBJ2-5; D not resolved. Germline assignment: CDR1 SEHNR and CDR2 FQNEAQ (reference sequence). The CDR3 length is 14 residues. The ends were cut back, 5 bases at V and 5 bases at J, with 15 bases in the middle. CDR3 in amino acids: CASSPRRLGETQYF. The CDR3 DNA follows: TGTGCCAGCAGCCCTAGGCGGTTAGGGGAGACCCAGTACTTC.

V is TRBV7-8 and J is TRBJ1-6, with 8 bases fitting TRBD1. CDR3 length: 16 amino acids. J was trimmed by 7 bases and V by 2 bases; bases with no gene match: 7. The germline CDR1 and CDR2 sequences are SGHVS and FQNEAQ. The CDR3 protein is CASSLNSGQGNSPLHF. The DNA of the CDR3 is TGTGCCAGCAGCTTAAATAGTGGACAGGGAAATTCACCCCTCCACTTT.

This clone was found once. This chain joins TRBV7-6 and TRBJ2-6; D possibly corresponds to TRBD2 (6 bases). CDR1 and CDR2 from the germline V gene are SGHVS and FNYEAQ. Trimming shortened V by 6 bases and J by 7 bases, and 13 bases separated the two germline ends. The CDR3 length is 14 residues. The CDR3 loop is CASSFGGVANVLTF. CDR3 nucleotide sequence: TGTGCCAGCAGTTTTGGCGGGGTCGCCAACGTCCTGACTTTC.

The chain has TRBV30 and TRBJ2-2; D unclear. The V end lost 2 bases, the J end lost 3 bases, and 7 bases lay between the germline ends. Germline CDR1 and CDR2: GTSNPN and SVGIG (reference sequence). This CDR3 is 13 amino acids long. The CDR3, as DNA: TGTGCCTGGAGTTTAGACCACACCGGGGAGCTGTTTTTT. Translation gives CAWSLDHTGELFF.

The chain recombines TRBV7-3 with TRBJ2-3; D uncertain. V gave up 3 bases and J gave up 4 bases, with 11 bases separating them. CDR1 and CDR2 from the germline V gene are SGHTA and FQGTGA. The CDR3 contains 14 residues. CDR3 protein: CASSFYAAPDTQYF. For the CDR3, the DNA is TGTGCCAGCAGCTTTTACGCGGCTCCAGATACGCAGTATTTT.

This chain uses TRBV13 with TRBJ1-2; no clear D. CDR1 is PRHDT, CDR2 FYEKMQ, per germline (reference sequence). The CDR3 is made up of 15 amino acids. V lost 5 bases, J lost 0 bases, and 13 bases lay in between. As DNA, the CDR3 is TGTGCCAGCAGCCCGAAGACGGGAGCTAACTATGGCTACACCTTC. This gives the protein CASSPKTGANYGYTF.

J is TRBJ1-2 and V is TRBV7-9; 8 positions match TRBD1. Per the germline V gene, CDR1 is SEHNR and CDR2 is FQNEAQ (reference sequence). There are 12 residues in the CDR3. J was trimmed by 7 bases and V by 5 bases; bases with no gene match: 3. The CDR3 sequence: CASSPQGVGYTF. Here the CDR3 DNA reads TGTGCCAGCAGCCCACAGGGGGTTGGCTACACCTTC.

The chain joins TRBV6-5 to TRBJ1-2; 7 nucleotides align to TRBD1. The J segment lost 4 bases and the V segment lost 5 bases, leaving 7 bases of the junction unmatched. Germline V gives CDR1 MNHEY, CDR2 SVGAGI. This CDR3 has 14 amino acids. CDR3 amino acids: CASSPTTGFYGYTF. DNA of the CDR3: TGTGCCAGCAGTCCCACGACAGGGTTCTATGGCTACACCTTC.

The chain couples TRBV15 to TRBJ2-3; TRBD2 matches at 10 bases. The V and J ends lost 4 bases and 4 bases, in that order; junction bases with no gene match: 8. This CDR3 region has 16 residues. The germline V gene encodes CDR1 LNHNV and CDR2 YYDKDF (reference sequence). The CDR3 here is CATSTSLAGVADTQYF. Here the CDR3 DNA reads TGTGCCACCAGCACATCTCTAGCGGGGGTGGCAGATACGCAGTATTTT.

The CDR3 DNA is TGTGCCAGTACCCTCCTTTTTGGGAACACTGAAGCTTTCTTT. As protein: CASTLLFGNTEAFF. The chain links TRBV19 to TRBJ1-1; no clear D. Trimming stripped 7 bases from V and 1 base from J, with 13 bases between. CDR1 and CDR2 (germline): LNHDA, SQIVND (reference sequence). The CDR3 has 14 amino acids. The variable domain in full, completed from reference TRBV19 and TRBJ1-1, reads DGGITQSPKYLFRKEGQNVTLSCEQNLNHDAMYWYRQDPGQGLRLIYYSQIVNDFQKGDIAEGYSVSREKKESFPLTVTSAQKNPTAFYLCASTLLFGNTEAFFGQGTRLTVV.

This clone showed up just once. The V call is TRBV5-1, the J call TRBJ2-3; 8 nucleotides line up with TRBD2. Unmatched junction bases numbered 8, after V lost 6 bases and J lost 2 bases. The CDR3 is made up of 15 amino acids. CDR1 is SGHRS and CDR2 is YFSETQ in the germline V gene. Here the CDR3 DNA reads TGCGCCAGCACCCAGGGGCGGGGGGCCACAGATACGCAGTATTTT. It translates to CASTQGRGATDTQYF.

The chain recombines TRBV27 with TRBJ2-7; TRBD2 matches at 7 bases. The CDR3 loop spans 14 amino acids. V dropped 1 base and J dropped 6; count of bases not matched to a gene: 6. Germline assignment: CDR1 MNHEY and CDR2 SMNVEV (reference sequence). CDR3 residues: CASSLFGLVGEQYF. CDR3 sequence (DNA): TGTGCCAGCAGTTTATTTGGACTAGTCGGCGAGCAGTACTTC.

This sequence joins TRBV18 and TRBJ1-2; 11 bases agree with TRBD1. The CDR3 spans 16 residues. Germline CDR1 KGHSH, CDR2 LQKENI. Trimming removed 2 bases from V and 6 bases from J; junction bases left unmatched: 8. The CDR3 spells CASSPTGTGGFDGYTF. CDR3 DNA sequence: TGTGCCAGCTCACCAACCGGGACAGGGGGATTTGATGGCTACACCTTC.

The chain couples TRBV27 to TRBJ1-5; D uncertain. The CDR3 length is 12 residues. CDR1 MNHEY and CDR2 SMNVEV come from the germline V gene (reference sequence). Trimming removed 6 bases at V and 3 bases at J, with 6 bases between. The DNA of the CDR3 is TGTGCCAGCAGGGCGTCCAATCAGCCCCAGCATTTT. This translates into CASRASNQPQHF.

This chain joins TRBV4-1 and TRBJ1-1, with D hard to call. V dropped 0 bases and J dropped 1 base, with 9 bases sitting between them. This CDR3 spans 15 amino acids. Germline CDR1 MGHRA, CDR2 YSYEKL. The CDR3 DNA reads TGCGCCAGCAGCCAAGATCCCCTTGGGAACACTGAAGCTTTCTTT. Encoded protein: CASSQDPLGNTEAFF.